The present T cell receptor (beta chain) was sequenced within a study of identical twins. Germline CDR1 reads SSHAT; CDR2 reads FNYEAQ (reference sequence). The length of the CDR3 is 13 residues. A universal primer site came from template switching; cDNA carried unique molecular identifiers. From the 5' RACE reads, TCRdb called clonotypes with MiXCR, one entry per CDR3 protein. The repertoire includes about 720,000 distinct CDR3 sequences, over 8.5% of them detected once, and 0.8% to 1% sits in the top ten. Points on this clonotype: The antigen remains unidentified. A read error may produce the germline difference seen at one junction end.

General observations from the study: Researchers reported excess low generation probability among twin-shared out-of-frame alpha sequences. The authors noted that invariant MAIT and iNKT cells could partly confound zero-insertion analyses. Not following the same donors, the study drew its conclusions from cross-sectional statistical analysis.

The same specimen was also included in a second study, on yellow fever vaccine responses in identical twins.

V and J are TRBV7-7 and TRBJ2-2; no definite D call. The receptor was isolated from a woman between 18 and 29 years old in good health. The sample was PBMCs. The CDR3 bases are TGTGCTAGCAGCTTTTCTGAACCCGGGGAGCTGTTTTTT. Translating gives CASSFSEPGELFF.